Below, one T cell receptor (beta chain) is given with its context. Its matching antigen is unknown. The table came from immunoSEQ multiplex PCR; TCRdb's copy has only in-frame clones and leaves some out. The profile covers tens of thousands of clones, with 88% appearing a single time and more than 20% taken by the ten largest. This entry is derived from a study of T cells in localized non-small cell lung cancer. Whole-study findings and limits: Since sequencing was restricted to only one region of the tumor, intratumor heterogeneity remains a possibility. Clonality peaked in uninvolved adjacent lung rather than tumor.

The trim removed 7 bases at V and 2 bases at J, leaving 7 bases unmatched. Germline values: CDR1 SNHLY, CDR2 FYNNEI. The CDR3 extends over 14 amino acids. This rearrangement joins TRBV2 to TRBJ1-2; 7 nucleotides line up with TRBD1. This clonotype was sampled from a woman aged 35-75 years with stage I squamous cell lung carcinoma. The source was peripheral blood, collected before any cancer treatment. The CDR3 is CASTVEGGNYGYTF. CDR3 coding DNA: TGTGCCAGCACCGTAGAAGGGGGCAACTATGGCTACACCTTC.